The entry below gives a single TCR beta chain sequence along with its context. This clone was observed a single time. Its antigen is still unknown. Per-nucleotide qualities are absent, and no much larger clonotype sits a single base away. TCRbeta CDR3 regions were amplified from genomic DNA using the immunoSEQ Assay, a bias-controlled multiplex PCR. The original methods were these. The number of nucleated cells in each sample was estimated by amplification of reference gene primers within the assay. To quantify the absolute abundance of each unique TCRbeta CDR3 rearrangement, sequence reads were collapsed and filtered. For each sample, productive Simpson clonality was calculated by taking the square root of Simpson's diversity index across productive rearrangements. Sourced from immuneACCESS, this table was stored by TCRdb with only in-frame sequences that have V and J called. A share of the clones is absent; for the studies checked, an unresolved V gene accounts for under half, and the remainder has no known explanation. Clonal size and the V and J genes are those of that table, whereas D and trimming came from the DNA. The sample table lists over 120,000 clones, about 80% of them with a count of one. The ten largest clones add up to 35% to 45% of the sample.

Reading from cysteine to phenylalanine, the CDR3 counts 15 amino acids. The CDR3 DNA has 45 bases and is translated from base 1. The V end loses 0 bases and the J end loses 6 bases, and a stretch of 12 bases separates them. Reading the germline V gene (reference sequence) gives CDR1 LNHNV and CDR2 YYDKDF. Each collaborating institution followed its own protocols to collect whole blood in K2EDTA tubes. For TCRbeta analysis, collaborators shipped samples as frozen whole blood, isolated PBMCs, or DNA extracted from either of those sample types. The sample belongs to a study of blood T cell repertoires in COVID-19 (dated by TCRdb to between 2020 and 2021). As for the study more broadly: Samples covering the acute and convalescent phases of COVID-19 were provided by collaborators in the United States, Italy and Spain. A de-identified subject ID, COVID-19 status, age in years and sex were almost always included in the sample metadata. Subjects who had been exposed to COVID-19, were actively infected with it, or had recovered from it provided the deeply sampled blood TCRbeta repertoires that made up the dataset. The repertoires were made available in a free public database intended to serve as a resource for research on the immune response to SARS-CoV-2. The material from the prospective study consisted of cDNA or gDNA derived from T cells, B-cell-depleted T cells, or PBMCs. The samples were drawn from the first 160 participants of the ongoing ImmuneRACE study and from 1,254 subjects provided by 6 global collaborators. Where available, HLA class I and class II types were obtained from metadata supplied by the sample provider rather than from assay-based typing.

Overall study results and their limits: The amount of clinical and demographic metadata varied by source and participant and was provided uncurated.

This TCR came from a human donor in a cohort sampled during active COVID-19. Material: peripheral blood. The V and J segments used are TRBV15 and TRBJ2-1; the D segment cannot be called with confidence. The nucleotide sequence is TGTGCCACCAGCAGAGATCGAATCTCAGGCAATGAGCAGTTCTTC. Its product reads: CATSRDRISGNEQFF.